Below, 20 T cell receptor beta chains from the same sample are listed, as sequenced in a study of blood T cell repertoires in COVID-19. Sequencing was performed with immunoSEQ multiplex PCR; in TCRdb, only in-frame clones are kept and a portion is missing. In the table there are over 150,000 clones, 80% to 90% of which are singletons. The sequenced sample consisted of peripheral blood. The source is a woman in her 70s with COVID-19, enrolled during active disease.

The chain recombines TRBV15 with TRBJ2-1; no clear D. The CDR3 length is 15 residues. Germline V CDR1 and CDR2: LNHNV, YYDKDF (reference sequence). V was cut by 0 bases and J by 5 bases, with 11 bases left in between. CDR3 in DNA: TGTGCCACCAGCAGAGACATAGATAACCACAATGAGCAGTTCTTC. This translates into CATSRDIDNHNEQFF.

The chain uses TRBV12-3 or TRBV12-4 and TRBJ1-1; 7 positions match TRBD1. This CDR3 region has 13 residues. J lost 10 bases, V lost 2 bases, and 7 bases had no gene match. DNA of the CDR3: TGTGCCAGCAGTTTAATTGGGAGGACAGGAGCTTTCTTT. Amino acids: CASSLIGRTGAFF.

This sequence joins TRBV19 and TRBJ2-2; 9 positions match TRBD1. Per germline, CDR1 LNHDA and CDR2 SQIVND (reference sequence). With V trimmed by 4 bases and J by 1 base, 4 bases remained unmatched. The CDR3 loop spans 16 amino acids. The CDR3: CASSKGGQGNTGELFF. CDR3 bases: TGTGCCAGTAGTAAGGGGGGACAGGGGAACACCGGGGAGCTGTTTTTT.

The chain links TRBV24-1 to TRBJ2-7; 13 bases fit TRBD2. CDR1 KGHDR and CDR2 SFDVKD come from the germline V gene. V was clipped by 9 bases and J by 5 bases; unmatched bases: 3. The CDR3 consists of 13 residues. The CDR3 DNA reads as TGTGCCACCGGGACTAGCGGGATCCACGAGCAGTACTTC. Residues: CATGTSGIHEQYF.

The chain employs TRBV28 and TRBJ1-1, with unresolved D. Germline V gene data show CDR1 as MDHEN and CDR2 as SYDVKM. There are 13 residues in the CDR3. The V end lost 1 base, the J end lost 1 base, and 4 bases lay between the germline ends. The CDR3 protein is CASSLFQNTEAFF. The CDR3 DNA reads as TGTGCCAGCAGTTTATTCCAGAACACTGAAGCTTTCTTT.

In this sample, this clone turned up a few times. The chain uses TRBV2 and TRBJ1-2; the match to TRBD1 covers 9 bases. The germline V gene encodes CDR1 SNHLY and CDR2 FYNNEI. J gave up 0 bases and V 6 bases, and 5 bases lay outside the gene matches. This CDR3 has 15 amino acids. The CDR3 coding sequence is TGTGCCAGCAGGGGAAGGGACAGGGCTAACTATGGCTACACCTTC. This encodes CASRGRDRANYGYTF.

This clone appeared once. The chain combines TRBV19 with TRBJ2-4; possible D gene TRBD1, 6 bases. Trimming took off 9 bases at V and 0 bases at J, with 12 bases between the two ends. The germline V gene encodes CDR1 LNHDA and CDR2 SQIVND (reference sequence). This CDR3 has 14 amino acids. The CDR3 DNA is TGTGCCAGCGGGACATCACTAGCCAAAAACATTCAGTACTTC. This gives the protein CASGTSLAKNIQYF.

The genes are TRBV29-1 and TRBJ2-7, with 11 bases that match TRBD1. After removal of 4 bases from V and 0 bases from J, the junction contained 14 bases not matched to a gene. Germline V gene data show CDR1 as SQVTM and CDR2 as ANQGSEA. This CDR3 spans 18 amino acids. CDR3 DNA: TGCAGCGTTGCCCCACTCTATCCCGGGACAGGGGGCTCCTACGAGCAGTACTTC. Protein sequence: CSVAPLYPGTGGSYEQYF.

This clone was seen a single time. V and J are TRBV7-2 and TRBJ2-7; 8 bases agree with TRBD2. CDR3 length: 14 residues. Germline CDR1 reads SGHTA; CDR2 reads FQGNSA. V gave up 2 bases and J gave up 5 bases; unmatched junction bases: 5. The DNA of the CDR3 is TGTGCCAGCAGCTTAAGACTAGCGACCAACGAGCAGTACTTC. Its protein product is CASSLRLATNEQYF.

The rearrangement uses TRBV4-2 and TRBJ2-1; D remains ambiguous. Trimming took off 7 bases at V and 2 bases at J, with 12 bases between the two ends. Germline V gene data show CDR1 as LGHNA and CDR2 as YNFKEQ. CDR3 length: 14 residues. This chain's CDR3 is CASNEARTYNEQFF. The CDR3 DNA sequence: TGTGCCAGCAACGAGGCGCGCACCTACAATGAGCAGTTCTTC.

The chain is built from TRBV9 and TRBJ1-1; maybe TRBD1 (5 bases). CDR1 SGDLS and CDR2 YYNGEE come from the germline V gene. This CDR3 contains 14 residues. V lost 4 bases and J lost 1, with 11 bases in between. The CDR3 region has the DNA TGTGCCAGCAGCCCACAAACAGGGAACACTGAAGCTTTCTTT. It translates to CASSPQTGNTEAFF.

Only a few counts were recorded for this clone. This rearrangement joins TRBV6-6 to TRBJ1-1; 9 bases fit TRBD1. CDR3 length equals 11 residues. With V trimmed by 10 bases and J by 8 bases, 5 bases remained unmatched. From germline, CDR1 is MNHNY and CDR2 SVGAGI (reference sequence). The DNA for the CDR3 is TGTGCCACCGAAGGACAGGGGGAAGCTTTCTTT. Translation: CATEGQGEAFF.

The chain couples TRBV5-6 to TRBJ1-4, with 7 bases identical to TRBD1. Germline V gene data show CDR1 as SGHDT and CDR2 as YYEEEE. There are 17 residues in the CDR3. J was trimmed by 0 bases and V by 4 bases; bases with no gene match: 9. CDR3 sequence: CASSRYRDRPTNEKLFF. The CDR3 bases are TGTGCCAGCAGCAGATACCGGGACAGACCAACTAATGAAAAACTGTTTTTT. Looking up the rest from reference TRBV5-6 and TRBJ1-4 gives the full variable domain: DAGVTQSPTHLIKTRGQQVTLRCSPKSGHDTVSWYQQALGQGPQFIFQYYEEEERQRGNFPDRFSGHQFPNYSSELNVNALLLGDSALYLCASSRYRDRPTNEKLFFGSGTQLSVL.

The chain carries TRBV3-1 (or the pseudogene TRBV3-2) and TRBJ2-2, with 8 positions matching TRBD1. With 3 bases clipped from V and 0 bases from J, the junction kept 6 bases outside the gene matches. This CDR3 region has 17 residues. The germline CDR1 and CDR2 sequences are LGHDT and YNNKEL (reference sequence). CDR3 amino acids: CASSQEGQEANTGELFF. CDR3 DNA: TGTGCCAGCAGCCAGGAGGGACAGGAGGCGAACACCGGGGAGCTGTTTTTT.

CDR3: CSALQGGEQYF. As DNA, the CDR3 is TGCAGTGCTCTGCAGGGAGGGGAGCAGTACTTC. The chain uses TRBV20-1 and TRBJ2-7; 7 nucleotides line up with TRBD2. From germline, CDR1 is DFQATT and CDR2 SNEGSKA (reference sequence). Trimming cost V 5 bases and J 7 bases; bases outside gene matches: 5. There are 11 residues in the CDR3.

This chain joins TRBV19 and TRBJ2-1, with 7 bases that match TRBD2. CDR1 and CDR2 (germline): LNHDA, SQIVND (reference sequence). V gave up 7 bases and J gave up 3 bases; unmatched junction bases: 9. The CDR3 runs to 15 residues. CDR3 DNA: TGTGCCAGTACACGGGGTGCGGGAGTCTACAATGAGCAGTTCTTC. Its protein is CASTRGAGVYNEQFF. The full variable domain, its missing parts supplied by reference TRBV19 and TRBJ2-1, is DGGITQSPKYLFRKEGQNVTLSCEQNLNHDAMYWYRQDPGQGLRLIYYSQIVNDFQKGDIAEGYSVSREKKESFPLTVTSAQKNPTAFYLCASTRGAGVYNEQFFGPGTRLTVL.

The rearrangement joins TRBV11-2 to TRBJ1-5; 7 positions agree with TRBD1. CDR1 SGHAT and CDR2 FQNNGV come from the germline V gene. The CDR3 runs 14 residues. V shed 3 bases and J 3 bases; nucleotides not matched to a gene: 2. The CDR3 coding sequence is TGTGCCAGCAGCTTTACAGGGGACAATCAGCCCCAGCATTTT. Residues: CASSFTGDNQPQHF.

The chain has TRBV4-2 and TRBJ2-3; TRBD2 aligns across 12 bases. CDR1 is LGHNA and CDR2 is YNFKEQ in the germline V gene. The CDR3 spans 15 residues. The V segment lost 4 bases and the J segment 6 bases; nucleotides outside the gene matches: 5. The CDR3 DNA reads TGTGCCAGCAGCCCGACTAGCGGGAGTTCCGATACGCAGTATTTT. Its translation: CASSPTSGSSDTQYF.

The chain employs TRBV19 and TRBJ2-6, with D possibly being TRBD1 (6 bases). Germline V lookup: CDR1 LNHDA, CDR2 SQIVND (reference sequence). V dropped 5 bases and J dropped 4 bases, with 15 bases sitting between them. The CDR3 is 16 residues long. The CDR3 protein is CASSVQTGSGANVLTF. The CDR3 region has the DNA TGTGCCAGTAGTGTTCAGACAGGATCCGGGGCCAACGTCCTGACTTTC.

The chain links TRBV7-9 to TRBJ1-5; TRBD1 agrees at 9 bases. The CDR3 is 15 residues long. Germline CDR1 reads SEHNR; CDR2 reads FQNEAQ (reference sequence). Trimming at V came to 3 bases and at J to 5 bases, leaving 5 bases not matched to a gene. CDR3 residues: CASSFGQGFDQPQHF. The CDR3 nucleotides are TGTGCCAGCAGCTTTGGACAGGGGTTCGATCAGCCCCAGCATTTT.